The T cell receptor (beta chain) under discussion was sequenced for a study of vaccination effects on CD4 cells after COVID-19. Study summary: Wells containing 1.5 million to 2.5 million PBMC each were cultured with roughly 10 IU/ml IL-2 and 8.5 to 10 ug/ml peptides.

This CDR3 contains 15 residues. V lost 2 bases to trimming and J lost 5 bases; unmatched junction nucleotides: 8. CDR1 and CDR2 from the germline V gene are MNHEY and SVGAGI. The table came from immunoSEQ multiplex PCR; TCRdb's copy has only in-frame clones and leaves some out. The table has fewer than 75,000 clones, approximately 80% seen once. Culture proceeded for nine to eleven days, and CD4+ T cells were then isolated. Each person got two doses of an mRNA SARS-CoV-2 vaccine, BNT162b2 or mRNA-1273. About this clone: Its antigen remains unidentified.

Sequencing was performed on CD4+ T cells from PBMCs cultured without peptide, taken after COVID-19 vaccination. The chain couples TRBV6-5 to TRBJ1-1; 7 bases fit TRBD1. The receptor's source is a human donor who received a COVID-19 vaccine. The CDR3 DNA reads as TGTGCCAGCAGTTACCAACAGACAGGGCGGACTGAAGCTTTCTTT. It encodes CASSYQQTGRTEAFF.